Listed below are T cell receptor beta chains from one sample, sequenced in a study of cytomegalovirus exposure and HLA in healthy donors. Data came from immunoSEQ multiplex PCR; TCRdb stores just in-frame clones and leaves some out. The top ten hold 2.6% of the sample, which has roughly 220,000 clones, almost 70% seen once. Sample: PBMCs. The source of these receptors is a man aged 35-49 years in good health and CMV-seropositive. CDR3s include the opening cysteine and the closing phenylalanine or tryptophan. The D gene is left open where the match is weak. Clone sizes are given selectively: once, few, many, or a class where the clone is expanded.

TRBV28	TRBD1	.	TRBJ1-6	TGTGCCAGCAGTCAGACAGGGGTGGATCCCCTCCACTTT	CASSQTGVDPLHF
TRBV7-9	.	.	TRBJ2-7	TGTTCCAGCACAGAAGTAGGGGGTGAGCAGTACTTC	CSSTEVGGEQYF
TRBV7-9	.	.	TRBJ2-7	TGTGCCAGCCCTCCGGGCGAGCAGTACTTC	CASPPGEQYF
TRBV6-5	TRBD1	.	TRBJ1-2	TGTGCCAGCAGTCGACAGGGGATGGGCTACACCTTC	CASSRQGMGYTF
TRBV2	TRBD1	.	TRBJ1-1	TGTGCCAGCAAACAGGGGCTGAACACTGAAGCTTTCTTT	CASKQGLNTEAFF
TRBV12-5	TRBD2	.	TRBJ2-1	TGTGCTAGCGGTTTGACGCGACTAGCGGGCCAGAATGAGCAGTTCTTC	CASGLTRLAGQNEQFF
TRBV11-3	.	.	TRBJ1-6	TGTGCCAGCAGCTTAGATTCCGTGGGGAGCTCCTATAATTCACCCCTCCACTTT	CASSLDSVGSSYNSPLHF
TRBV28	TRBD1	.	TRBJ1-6	TGTGCCAGGATGACAGGGGTCTCACCCCTCCACTTT	CARMTGVSPLHF
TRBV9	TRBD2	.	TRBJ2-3	TGTGCCAGCAGCTCCGGGGGGATGTCCACAGATACGCAGTATTTT	CASSSGGMSTDTQYF
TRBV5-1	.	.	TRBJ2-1	TGCGCCAGCAGCGTTGATGTAGGAGGCCCATGGTTCTTC	CASSVDVGGPWFF
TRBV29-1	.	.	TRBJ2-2	TGCAGCGTTGAAGATCGAGGGAACACCGGGGAGCTGTTTTTT	CSVEDRGNTGELFF
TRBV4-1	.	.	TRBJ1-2	TGCGCCAGCAGCCCGGACTTCATTGGCTACACCTTC	CASSPDFIGYTF
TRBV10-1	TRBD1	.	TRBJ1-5	TGCGCCAGCAGTGATGGCAGGGGGACCAGCAATCAGCCCCAGCATTTT	CASSDGRGTSNQPQHF
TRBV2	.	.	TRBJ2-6	TGTGCCAGCAGTGGAGACTCTGGGGCCAACGTCCTGACTTTC	CASSGDSGANVLTF
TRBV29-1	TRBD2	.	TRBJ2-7	TGCAGCGTTGGCCGGACTAGCGGGGCCGGGGGGGAGCAGTACTTC	CSVGRTSGAGGEQYF
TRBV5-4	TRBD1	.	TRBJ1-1	TGTGCCAGCAGCTCAGACAGGGACCAACAAGCTTTCTTT	CASSSDRDQQAFF
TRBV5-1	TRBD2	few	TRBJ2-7	TGCGCCAGCAGCTTGGCAGTGGGACTAGCGGGGTTCGAGCAGTACTTC	CASSLAVGLAGFEQYF
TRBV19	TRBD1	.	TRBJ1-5	TGTGCCAGTAGCCCTTTTGGGACAGGCAATCAGCCCCAGCATTTT	CASSPFGTGNQPQHF
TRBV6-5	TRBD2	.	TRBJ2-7	TGTGCCAGCAGTTACGCCTTTCGGGGGGGATCCTACGAGCAGTACTTC	CASSYAFRGGSYEQYF
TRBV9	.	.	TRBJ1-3	TGTGCCAGCAGCCCCCAAGCCCCAACTGGAAACACCATATATTTT	CASSPQAPTGNTIYF
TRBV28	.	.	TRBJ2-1	TGTGCCAGCAAGACAGAGTACAATGAGCAGTTCTTC	CASKTEYNEQFF
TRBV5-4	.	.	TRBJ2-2	TGTGCCAGCAGCCTGGGGGCATTGACCGCGAACCCCGGGGAGCTGTTTTTT	CASSLGALTANPGELFF
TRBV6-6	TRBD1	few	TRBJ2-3	TGTGCCAGCAGTCAACAGGGGTATAGCACAGATACGCAGTATTTT	CASSQQGYSTDTQYF
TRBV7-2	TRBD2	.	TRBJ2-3	TGTGCCAGCTCAGACAGCGGGGATGTGGATACGCAGTATTTT	CASSDSGDVDTQYF
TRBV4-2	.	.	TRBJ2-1	TGTGCCAGCAGCCTAAGCAGTTCGCAGGCATACAATGAGCAGTTCTTC	CASSLSSSQAYNEQFF
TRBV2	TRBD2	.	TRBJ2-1	TGTGCCAGCAGTGCTAGCGGGGTCGCCTACAATGAGCAGTTCTTC	CASSASGVAYNEQFF
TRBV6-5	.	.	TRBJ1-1	TGTGCCAGTGCGGACTCCCGGCGGCAGAACACTGAAGCTTTCTTT	CASADSRRQNTEAFF
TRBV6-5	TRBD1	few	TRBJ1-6	TGTGCCAGCAGAGAGACAGGGGGCGACTCACCCCTCCACTTT	CASRETGGDSPLHF
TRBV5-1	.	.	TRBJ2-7	TGCGCCAGCAGCTATCAACAGAACTACGAGCAGTACTTC	CASSYQQNYEQYF
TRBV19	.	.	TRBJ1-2	TGTGCCAGTAGACTAAGGAGAGAGGCCCACTATGGCTACACCTTC	CASRLRREAHYGYTF
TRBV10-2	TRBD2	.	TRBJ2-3	TGCGCCAGCCGGGACTACTGGATAGATACGCAGTATTTT	CASRDYWIDTQYF
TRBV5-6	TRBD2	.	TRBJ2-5	TGTGCCAGCAGCCCGCCTAGCGGGGGCCCCGGGGAGACCCAGTACTTC	CASSPPSGGPGETQYF
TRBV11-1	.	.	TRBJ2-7	TGTGCCAGCAGTCGGGACTCAGGAGAACTCGAGCAGTACTTC	CASSRDSGELEQYF
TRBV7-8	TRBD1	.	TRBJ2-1	TGTGCCAGCAGCCCTAGGACAGGGCGGGACAATGAGCAGTTCTTC	CASSPRTGRDNEQFF
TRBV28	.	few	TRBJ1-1	TGTGCCAGCAGTTTGAGGCCAGTGAACACTGAAGCTTTCTTT	CASSLRPVNTEAFF
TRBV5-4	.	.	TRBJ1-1	TGTGCCAGCAGCCTTACGGGGGTGGGGACTGAAGCTTTCTTT	CASSLTGVGTEAFF
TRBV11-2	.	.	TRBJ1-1	TGTGCCAGCAGCTCGGAGGCGAACACTGAAGCTTTCTTT	CASSSEANTEAFF
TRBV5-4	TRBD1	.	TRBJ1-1	TGTGCCAGCATCGGGACAGGGCTTGGGGCTTTCTTT	CASIGTGLGAFF
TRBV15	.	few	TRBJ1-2	TGTGCCACCAGCAGAGATATGGTCGGACGGGGGACCGGCTACACCTTC	CATSRDMVGRGTGYTF